This T cell receptor beta chain was obtained from a study of spatial heterogeneity in lung cancer. General study findings and limits: Tracking of tumor mutation counts was seen in expanded intratumoral alpha and beta TCR counts.

This clonotype was detected ten times or more. No antigen is known for it. Noted time point: sample taken at primary tumor resection. V gave up 7 bases and J gave up 3 bases; unmatched junction bases: 10. The CDR3 spans 16 residues. TCRdb re-derived calls from the 5' RACE reads in MiXCR, one entry per CDR3 protein. Seen here are about 100,000 distinct CDR3 sequences, 4.4% observed once, and the top ten hold approximately 21%. The sequencing here drew on lung tumor tissue, taken at surgery. This TCR was recovered from a male donor with early-stage non-small cell lung cancer. The V and J genes are TRBV12-3 or TRBV12-4 and TRBJ2-1; 9 nucleotides align to TRBD1. This CDR3 reads CASTDLGGQGYNEQFF. The CDR3 coding sequence is TGTGCCAGCACCGACCTAGGGGGACAGGGCTACAATGAGCAGTTCTTC.